These T cell receptor beta chains were read from a single sample in a study of identical twins. MiXCR, run by TCRdb on the 5' RACE reads, gives a single entry per CDR3 protein. This table has some 1,700,000 distinct CDR3 sequences, roughly a third appearing once. Sequencing used cord blood. These receptor sequences come from a newborn girl in good health. Each CDR3 is given with its conserved first and last residue. The order of the fields is clone size, J gene, D gene, V gene, CDR3 DNA, CDR3 protein. The D gene is left open where the match is weak. The size field is filled for only some rows; it gives once, few, many or a size class.

size: few; J: TRBJ2-4; D: NA; V: TRBV4-1; DNA: TGCGCCAGCAGCCATGTTGGCCAGGGGCGAGAAAACATTCAGTACTTC; CDR3: CASSHVGQGRENIQYF
size: few; J: TRBJ1-2; D: NA; V: TRBV6-1; DNA: TGTGCCAGCAGTGAAGTTTCCGGGGTCCGCCTCGGCTACACCTTC; CDR3: CASSEVSGVRLGYTF
size: many; J: TRBJ1-2; D: NA; V: TRBV4-2; DNA: TGTGCCAGCAGCCAAGACTCTGGCTATGGCTACACCTTC; CDR3: CASSQDSGYGYTF
size: NA; J: TRBJ1-5; D: NA; V: TRBV21-1; DNA: TGTGCCAGCAGCAAAAGGGAGACAGGGGCCTTCGATAGCAATCAGCCCCAGCATTTT; CDR3: CASSKRETGAFDSNQPQHF
size: NA; J: TRBJ2-3; D: NA; V: TRBV7-2; DNA: TGTGCCAGCAGCTTAAGCGCGTGGGGGACAGATACGCAGTATTTT; CDR3: CASSLSAWGTDTQYF
size: few; J: TRBJ2-2; D: NA; V: TRBV5-1; DNA: TGCGCCAGCAGCTTGTTACTCCCGAACACCGGGGAGCTGTTTTTT; CDR3: CASSLLLPNTGELFF
size: NA; J: TRBJ2-1; D: NA; V: TRBV7-2; DNA: TGTGCCAGCAGCTTAGAGTGGGTTAGCGCATACTCCTACAATGAGCAGTTCTTC; CDR3: CASSLEWVSAYSYNEQFF
size: few; J: TRBJ2-5; D: TRBD2; V: TRBV27; DNA: TGTGCCAGCATAGGACTAGCGGGACCCTTGGAAGAGACCCAGTACTTC; CDR3: CASIGLAGPLEETQYF
size: NA; J: TRBJ2-7; D: TRBD2; V: TRBV4-1; DNA: TGCGCCAGCAGCCAGTCGACTAGCGGGGGGGCCACGTACGAGCAGTACTTC; CDR3: CASSQSTSGGATYEQYF
size: many; J: TRBJ2-7; D: NA; V: TRBV7-2; DNA: TGTGCCAGCAGCTTAGAATGGGGACGAAGCTCCTACGAGCAGTACTTC; CDR3: CASSLEWGRSSYEQYF
size: NA; J: TRBJ1-4; D: NA; V: TRBV24-1; DNA: TGTGCCACCAGTGCTATGGACAGCGAAAAACTGTTTTTT; CDR3: CATSAMDSEKLFF
size: few; J: TRBJ1-2; D: NA; V: TRBV4-1; DNA: TGCGCCAGCAGCCAAGTCCGGACCCTTTACTATGGCTACACCTTC; CDR3: CASSQVRTLYYGYTF
size: few; J: TRBJ2-7; D: TRBD2; V: TRBV2; DNA: TGTGCCAGCACCCGAGGAGCGGGAGGGGGTGAGCAGTACTTC; CDR3: CASTRGAGGGEQYF
size: few; J: TRBJ1-6; D: TRBD1; V: TRBV7-6; DNA: TGTGCCAGCAGCCCCCGGGACAGGGGTAGTTCACCCCTCCACTTT; CDR3: CASSPRDRGSSPLHF
size: NA; J: TRBJ2-3; D: NA; V: TRBV9; DNA: TGTGCCAGCAGCGTAGTATCGCGCGGAGATACGCAGTATTTT; CDR3: CASSVVSRGDTQYF
size: few; J: TRBJ1-1; D: NA; V: TRBV4-1; DNA: TGCGCCAGCAGCCAAGGTACCCTTACCGGGGCCCCCTTATGGGAAGCTTTCTTT; CDR3: CASSQGTLTGAPLWEAFF
size: NA; J: TRBJ2-3; D: NA; V: TRBV11-3; DNA: TGTGCCAGCAGCCCAAGCTGGGGAAAAGGCACAGATACGCAGTATTTT; CDR3: CASSPSWGKGTDTQYF
size: NA; J: TRBJ2-1; D: TRBD2; V: TRBV6-5; DNA: TGTGCCAGCCGTCCTGCGGGAGGCTTCAATGAGCAGTTCTTC; CDR3: CASRPAGGFNEQFF
size: NA; J: TRBJ2-1; D: TRBD2; V: TRBV20-1; DNA: TGCAGTGCTAGTAAGCCGGGACTAGTTTCCTACAATGAGCAGTTCTTC; CDR3: CSASKPGLVSYNEQFF
size: NA; J: TRBJ2-1; D: NA; V: TRBV29-1; DNA: TGCAGCGTTGAAGGCATGACTCCAAACCCCTACAATGAGCAGTTCTTC; CDR3: CSVEGMTPNPYNEQFF
size: few; J: TRBJ1-2; D: NA; V: TRBV20-1; DNA: TGCAGTGCCCCCGGAAGCTATGGCTACACCTTC; CDR3: CSAPGSYGYTF
size: NA; J: TRBJ1-1; D: TRBD1; V: TRBV15; DNA: TGTGCCACCAGCAGCACCCGGACAGGGGCGAACACTGAAGCTTTCTTT; CDR3: CATSSTRTGANTEAFF
size: NA; J: TRBJ2-5; D: TRBD2; V: TRBV27; DNA: TGTGCCAGCAGTTTACGACACTCAACTAGCGGGAAGGAGACCCAGTACTTC; CDR3: CASSLRHSTSGKETQYF
size: NA; J: TRBJ2-3; D: TRBD2; V: TRBV20-1; DNA: TGCAGTGCTAGAGATCCCAAGGGACTAGCGGGGGACAGCACAGATACGCAGTATTTT; CDR3: CSARDPKGLAGDSTDTQYF
size: NA; J: TRBJ1-6; D: NA; V: TRBV21-1; DNA: TGTGCCAGCAGCAAAAGGGGGCGGGGCTCGGTGCGGAATTCACCCCTCCACTTT; CDR3: CASSKRGRGSVRNSPLHF
size: many; J: TRBJ1-1; D: NA; V: TRBV29-1; DNA: TGCAGCGTTGACAGGAACACTGAAGCTTTCTTT; CDR3: CSVDRNTEAFF
size: NA; J: TRBJ2-5; D: TRBD2; V: TRBV4-2; DNA: TGTGCCTGCAGCCAAGCTAGCGGGAGGGATCAAGAGACCCAGTACTTC; CDR3: CACSQASGRDQETQYF